This T cell receptor beta chain came from a study of cytomegalovirus exposure and HLA in healthy donors. The CDR3 is 14 residues long. The germline V gene has CDR1 MNHEY and CDR2 SVGAGI. V was clipped by 5 bases and J by 2 bases; unmatched bases: 4. PCR was performed using 60 Vbeta and 13 Jbeta primers. The protocol was immunoSEQ multiplex PCR, while the TCRdb copy is restricted to in-frame clones and leaves out a portion. The sample lists about 65,000 clones, 62% occurring once. About this clone: Its specificity is not known.

The study's findings and limits: Based on reports, TCR beta sequences accurately predicted HLA-A and HLA-B alleles for most subjects.

This chain joins TRBV6-5 and TRBJ2-5; TRBD2 matches 8 bases. The receptor comes from a man in his thirties or forties in good health and CMV-seronegative. The sequenced material came from PBMCs. The CDR3 DNA follows: TGTGCCAGCAGTACGGGACTAGAACAAGAGACCCAGTACTTC. It translates to CASSTGLEQETQYF.